The 13 T cell receptor beta chains listed next were all sequenced from one sample in a study of T cell changes during pregnancy in multiple sclerosis. Sequenced by immunoSEQ multiplex PCR; TCRdb stores in-frame clones only, minus some. Of about 34,000 clones in the sample, approximately 90% were seen once. The material was CD8+ T cells from peripheral blood mononuclear cells, obtained in the third trimester of pregnancy. The receptor set was obtained from a female donor with multiple sclerosis, enrolled in a pregnancy study.

The V and J genes are TRBV7-3 and TRBJ1-2; maybe TRBD1 (5 bases). V lost 5 bases to trimming and J lost 6 bases, with 13 bases between them. CDR1 and CDR2 (germline): SGHTA, FQGTGA. This CDR3 is built from 13 residues. The CDR3 reads CASSPGGGNGYTF. The DNA of the CDR3 is TGTGCCAGCAGCCCGGGGGGGGGTAATGGCTACACCTTC.

The chain joins TRBV9 to TRBJ1-2, with TRBD1 matching 8 bases. The V gene's germline CDR1 is SGDLS and CDR2 YYNGEE. CDR3 length: 16 amino acids. V was clipped by 0 bases and J by 4 bases; unmatched bases: 8. CDR3: CASSVEGQGAGYGYTF. The CDR3 coding sequence is TGTGCCAGCAGCGTAGAAGGTCAGGGGGCAGGCTATGGCTACACCTTC.

The chain is built from TRBV27 and TRBJ1-2; no firm D call. The CDR3 is 15 amino acids. Germline V gene data show CDR1 as MNHEY and CDR2 as SMNVEV (reference sequence). With 3 bases removed from V and 4 bases from J, the gap between germline ends came to 15 bases. CDR3 residues: CASSLGGFSSYGYTF. The CDR3 DNA sequence: TGTGCCAGCAGTTTGGGAGGCTTTTCGTCCTATGGCTACACCTTC.

CDR3 sequence reads: CASSTGLVTEAFF. CDR3 in DNA: TGTGCCAGTAGTACAGGGCTGGTCACTGAAGCTTTCTTT. This rearrangement joins TRBV19 to TRBJ1-1, with D maybe TRBD1 (5 bases). The CDR3 covers 13 residues. Germline V lookup: CDR1 LNHDA, CDR2 SQIVND (reference sequence). The V gene lost 4 bases and the J gene lost 4 bases, with 10 bases spanning the gap.

V gene TRBV11-2 combines with J gene TRBJ1-1; 7 nucleotides match TRBD1. The germline gives CDR1 SGHAT, CDR2 FQNNGV. The CDR3 length is 14 residues. V lost 5 bases, J lost 5 bases, and 8 bases stayed unmatched. This CDR3 is CASSPRQGGTEAFF. In DNA form, the CDR3 reads TGTGCCAGCAGCCCGAGACAGGGAGGTACTGAAGCTTTCTTT.

The J gene is TRBJ2-1, the V gene TRBV4-3; D gene unclear. The ends were cut back, 0 bases at V and 2 bases at J, with 11 bases in the middle. From germline, CDR1 is LGHNA and CDR2 YSLEER. This CDR3 contains 16 residues. CDR3 amino acids: CASSQDLNVAYNEQFF. Written as DNA, the CDR3 is TGCGCCAGCAGCCAAGATCTGAACGTAGCCTACAATGAGCAGTTCTTC.

This rearrangement joins TRBV27 to TRBJ1-4; weak D call: TRBD1 (5 bases). CDR1 and CDR2 (germline): MNHEY, SMNVEV (reference sequence). V was pared by 6 bases and J by 4 bases, with 30 bases between. The CDR3 is 20 residues long. CDR3 nucleotides: TGTGCCAGCAGCCCTTTAGGGCAGGACATGGGACTTCGGGGTAATGAAAAACTGTTTTTT. Protein sequence: CASSPLGQDMGLRGNEKLFF.

The V and J genes are TRBV7-9 and TRBJ1-5, with a possible D match to TRBD1 (6 bases). This CDR3 has 18 amino acids. V gave up 1 base and J gave up 1 base, with 17 bases separating them. Per germline, CDR1 SEHNR and CDR2 FQNEAQ (reference sequence). The CDR3: CASSLDPTGSWSNQPQHF. For the CDR3, the DNA is TGTGCCAGCAGCTTAGACCCTACAGGGAGCTGGAGCAATCAGCCCCAGCATTTT.

This sequence joins TRBV5-4 and TRBJ2-1; TRBD2 agrees at 8 bases. Trimming cost V 2 bases and J 4 bases; bases outside gene matches: 5. Germline values: CDR1 SGHNT, CDR2 YYREEE (reference sequence). The CDR3 sequence is 15 residues long. The CDR3, as DNA: TGTGCCAGCAGCTTTGGGAGCGGGAGTTACAATGAGCAGTTCTTC. Its protein product is CASSFGSGSYNEQFF. The variable domain in full, with the rest retrieved from reference TRBV5-4 and TRBJ2-1, is ETGVTQSPTHLIKTRGQQVTLRCSSQSGHNTVSWYQQALGQGPQFIFQYYREEENGRGNFPPRFSGLQFPNYSSELNVNALELDDSALYLCASSFGSGSYNEQFFGPGTRLTVL.

The rearrangement uses TRBV4-3 and TRBJ2-1; 8 bases are a match to TRBD1. CDR3 length: 15 residues. Germline V gives CDR1 LGHNA, CDR2 YSLEER. J lost 3 bases, V lost 0 bases, and 1 base had no gene match. The CDR3: CASSQEGQDYNEQFF. The CDR3 DNA is TGCGCCAGCAGCCAAGAGGGACAGGACTACAATGAGCAGTTCTTC.

The chain recombines TRBV5-4 with TRBJ2-5; the match to TRBD2 covers 10 bases. The CDR3 length is 14 residues. Germline assignment: CDR1 SGHNT and CDR2 YYREEE (reference sequence). Germline trimming cut 5 bases from V and 5 bases from J; bases unmatched to any gene: 6. The CDR3 loop reads CASSGAGGRETQYF. CDR3 DNA: TGTGCCAGCAGTGGAGCGGGGGGGCGGGAGACCCAGTACTTC.

The chain links TRBV7-8 to TRBJ2-7; D uncertain. The germline V gene encodes CDR1 SGHVS and CDR2 FQNEAQ. V was cut by 1 base and J by 2 bases, with 12 bases left in between. The CDR3 spans 15 residues. This CDR3 reads CASSLGSRSAYEQYF. The CDR3, as DNA: TGTGCCAGCAGCTTAGGAAGCAGGTCTGCCTACGAGCAGTACTTC.

The rearrangement uses TRBV11-2 and TRBJ2-7, with 7 nucleotides matching TRBD1. Germline V CDR1 and CDR2: SGHAT, FQNNGV. This CDR3 has 15 residues. V dropped 3 bases and J dropped 4; count of bases not matched to a gene: 9. Written as DNA, the CDR3 is TGTGCCAGCAGCTTTGGGGACAGTCCGGGGTACGAGCAGTACTTC. Translated, it gives CASSFGDSPGYEQYF. The full variable domain, rest sourced from reference TRBV11-2 and TRBJ2-7, is EAGVAQSPRYKIIEKRQSVAFWCNPISGHATLYWYQQILGQGPKLLIQFQNNGVVDDSQLPKDRFSAERLKGVDSTLKIQPAKLEDSAVYLCASSFGDSPGYEQYFGPGTRLTVT.